The present T cell receptor beta chain was sequenced within a study of T cell responses to AZD1222 COVID-19 vaccine. Turning to the study itself: Both about-4-week and about-12-week second-dose recipients were combined.

This clone was detected a few times. Assay used: immunoSEQ multiplex PCR; TCRdb lists only in-frame clones, some missing. Of some 74,000 clones listed, 80% are singletons. The source was peripheral blood, collected on day 0 of AZD1222 vaccination. This clonotype was sampled from an adult in good health.

CDR3 sequence: CASSQDPAGILYGYTF. In DNA, the CDR3 is TGCGCCAGCAGCCAAGATCCGGCCGGAATATTATATGGCTACACCTTC. V is TRBV4-1 and J is TRBJ1-2; D is undetermined. Trimming removed 0 bases at V and 5 bases at J, with 16 bases between. Germline values: CDR1 MGHRA, CDR2 YSYEKL. The CDR3 has 16 residues.